This T cell receptor beta chain was recovered during a study of T cell responses to AZD1222 COVID-19 vaccine. TCRdb's copy holds only in-frame clones and misses some; the assay was immunoSEQ multiplex PCR. The data hold some 120,000 clones, with about nine tenths observed a single time. Germline-derived CDR1 and CDR2 are SGDLS and YYNGEE. J lost 8 bases, V lost 0 bases, and 4 bases had no gene match. The CDR3 is 13 residues long. Regarding this clone: Its antigen is undetermined.

Overall study results and limits: Baseline serostatus was positive in only six AZD1222 recipients. White British ancestry dominated among donors, who included more females, and clonal diversity was possibly underestimated.

This receptor was identified in an adult in good health. The chain links TRBV9 to TRBJ1-2; the match to TRBD1 covers 7 bases. The sequences come from peripheral blood, collected on day 0 of AZD1222 vaccination. The CDR3: CASSVAGTVGYTF. The CDR3 bases are TGTGCCAGCAGCGTAGCTGGGACAGTCGGCTACACCTTC.